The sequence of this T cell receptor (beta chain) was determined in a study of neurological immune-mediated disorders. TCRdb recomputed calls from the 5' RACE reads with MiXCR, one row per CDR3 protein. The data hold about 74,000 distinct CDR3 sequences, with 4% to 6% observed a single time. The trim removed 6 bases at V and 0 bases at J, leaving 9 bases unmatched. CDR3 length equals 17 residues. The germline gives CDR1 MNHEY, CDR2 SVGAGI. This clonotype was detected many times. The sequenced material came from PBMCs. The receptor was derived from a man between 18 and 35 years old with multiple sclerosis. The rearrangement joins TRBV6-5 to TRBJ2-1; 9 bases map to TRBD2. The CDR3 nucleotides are TGTGCCAGCAGCCGCGGGAGGGGATGGGACTCCTACAATGAGCAGTTCTTC. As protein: CASSRGRGWDSYNEQFF.